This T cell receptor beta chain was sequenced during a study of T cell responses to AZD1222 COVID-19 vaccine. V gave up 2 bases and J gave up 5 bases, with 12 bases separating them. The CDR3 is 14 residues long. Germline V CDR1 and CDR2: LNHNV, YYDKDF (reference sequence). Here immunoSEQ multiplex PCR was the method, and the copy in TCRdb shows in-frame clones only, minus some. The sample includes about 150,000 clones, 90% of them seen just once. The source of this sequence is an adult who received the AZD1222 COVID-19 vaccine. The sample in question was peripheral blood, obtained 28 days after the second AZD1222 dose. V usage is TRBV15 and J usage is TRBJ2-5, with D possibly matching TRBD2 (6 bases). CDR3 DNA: TGTGCCACCAGCAGATTCTTAGGGAGGGAGACCCAGTACTTC. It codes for CATSRFLGRETQYF.